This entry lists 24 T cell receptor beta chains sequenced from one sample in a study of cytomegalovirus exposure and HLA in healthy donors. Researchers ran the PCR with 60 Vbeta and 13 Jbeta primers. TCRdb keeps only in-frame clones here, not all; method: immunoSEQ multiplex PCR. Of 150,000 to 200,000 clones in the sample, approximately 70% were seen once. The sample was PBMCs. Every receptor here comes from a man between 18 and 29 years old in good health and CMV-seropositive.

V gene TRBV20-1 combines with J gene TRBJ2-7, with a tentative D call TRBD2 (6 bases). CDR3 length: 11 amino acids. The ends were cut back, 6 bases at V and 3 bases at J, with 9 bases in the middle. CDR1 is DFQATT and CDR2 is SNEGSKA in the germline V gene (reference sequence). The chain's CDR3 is CSASGHYEQYV. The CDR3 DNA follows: TGCAGTGCCAGCGGGCACTACGAGCAGTACGTC.

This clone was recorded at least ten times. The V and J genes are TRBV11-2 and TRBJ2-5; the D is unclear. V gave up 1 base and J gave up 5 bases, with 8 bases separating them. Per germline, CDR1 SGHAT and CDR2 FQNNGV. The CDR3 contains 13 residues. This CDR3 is CASSLGAAETQYF. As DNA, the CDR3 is TGTGCCAGCAGCTTAGGAGCTGCGGAGACCCAGTACTTC. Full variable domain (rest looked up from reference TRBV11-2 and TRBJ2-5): EAGVAQSPRYKIIEKRQSVAFWCNPISGHATLYWYQQILGQGPKLLIQFQNNGVVDDSQLPKDRFSAERLKGVDSTLKIQPAKLEDSAVYLCASSLGAAETQYFGPGTRLLVL.

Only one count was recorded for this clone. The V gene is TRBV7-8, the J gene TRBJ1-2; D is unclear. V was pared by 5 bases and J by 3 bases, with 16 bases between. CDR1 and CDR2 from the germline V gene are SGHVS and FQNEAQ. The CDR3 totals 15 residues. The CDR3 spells CASSPRGRADYGYTF. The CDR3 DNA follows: TGTGCCAGCAGCCCCCGAGGGCGGGCGGACTATGGCTACACCTTC. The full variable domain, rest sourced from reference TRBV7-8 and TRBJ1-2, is GAGVSQSPRYKVAKRGQDVALRCDPISGHVSLFWYQQALGQGPEFLTYFQNEAQLDKSGLPSDRFFAERPEGSVSTLKIQRTQQEDSAVYLCASSPRGRADYGYTFGSGTRLTVV.

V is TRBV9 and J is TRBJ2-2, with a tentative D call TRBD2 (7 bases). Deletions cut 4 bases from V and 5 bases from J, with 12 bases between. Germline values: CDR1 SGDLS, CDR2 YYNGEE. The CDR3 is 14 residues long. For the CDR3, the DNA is TGTGCCAGCAGCCTAGGGGGGGAAACCGGGGAGCTGTTTTTT. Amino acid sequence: CASSLGGETGELFF.

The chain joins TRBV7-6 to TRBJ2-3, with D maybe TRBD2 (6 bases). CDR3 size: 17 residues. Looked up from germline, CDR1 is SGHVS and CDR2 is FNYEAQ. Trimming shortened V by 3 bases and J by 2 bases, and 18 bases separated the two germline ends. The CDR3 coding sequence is TGTGCCAGCAGCTTGGTTCGCGGTAGCGGAGACACAGATACGCAGTATTTT. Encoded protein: CASSLVRGSGDTDTQYF.

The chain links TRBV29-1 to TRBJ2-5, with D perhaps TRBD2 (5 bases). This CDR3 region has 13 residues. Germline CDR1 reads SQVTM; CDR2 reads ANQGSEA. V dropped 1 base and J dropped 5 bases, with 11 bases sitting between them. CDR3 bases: TGCAGCGTTGAAGCAGGACTGGGGGAGACCCAGTACTTC. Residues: CSVEAGLGETQYF.

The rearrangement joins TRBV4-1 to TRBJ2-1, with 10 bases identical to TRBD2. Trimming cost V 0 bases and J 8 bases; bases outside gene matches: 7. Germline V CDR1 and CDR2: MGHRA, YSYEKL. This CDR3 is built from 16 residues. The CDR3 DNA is TGCGCCAGCAGCCAAGATACAAGCGGGGGGGCGTATGAGCAGTTCTTC. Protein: CASSQDTSGGAYEQFF.

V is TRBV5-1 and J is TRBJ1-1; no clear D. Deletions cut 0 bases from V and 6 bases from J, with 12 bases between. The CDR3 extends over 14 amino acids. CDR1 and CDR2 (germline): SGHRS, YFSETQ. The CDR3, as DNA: TGCGCCAGCAGCTTGGAGAGGGCGGAATCTGAAGCTTTCTTT. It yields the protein CASSLERAESEAFF.

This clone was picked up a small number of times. The CDR3 here is CASSLSRQGTEAFF. CDR3 nucleotide sequence: TGTGCCAGCAGTTTATCCCGACAGGGCACTGAAGCTTTCTTT. The chain carries TRBV27 and TRBJ1-1, with 7 bases fitting TRBD1. CDR1 and CDR2 from the germline V gene are MNHEY and SMNVEV (reference sequence). This CDR3 has 14 residues. The V and J ends lost 0 bases and 4 bases, in that order; junction bases with no gene match: 2.

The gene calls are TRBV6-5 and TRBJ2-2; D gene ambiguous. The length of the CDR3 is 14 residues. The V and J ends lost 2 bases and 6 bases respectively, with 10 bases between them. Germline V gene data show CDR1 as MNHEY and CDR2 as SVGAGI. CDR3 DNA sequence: TGTGCCAGCAGTTACCCCCCCCCAGCCGGGGAGCTGTTTTTT. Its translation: CASSYPPPAGELFF.

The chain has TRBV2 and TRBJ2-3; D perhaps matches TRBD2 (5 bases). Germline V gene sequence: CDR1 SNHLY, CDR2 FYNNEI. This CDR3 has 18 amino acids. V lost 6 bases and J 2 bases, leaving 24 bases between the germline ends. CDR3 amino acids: CASRLNLQDFRTTDTQYF. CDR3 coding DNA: TGTGCCAGCAGACTAAACCTCCAGGACTTTCGGACCACAGATACGCAGTATTTT.

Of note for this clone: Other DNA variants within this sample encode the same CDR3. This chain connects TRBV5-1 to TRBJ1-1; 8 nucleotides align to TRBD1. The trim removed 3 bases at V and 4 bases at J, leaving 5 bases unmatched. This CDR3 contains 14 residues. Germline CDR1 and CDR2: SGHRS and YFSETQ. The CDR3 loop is CASSSGQGGTEAFF. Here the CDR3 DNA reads TGCGCCAGCAGCTCCGGACAGGGTGGCACTGAAGCTTTCTTT.

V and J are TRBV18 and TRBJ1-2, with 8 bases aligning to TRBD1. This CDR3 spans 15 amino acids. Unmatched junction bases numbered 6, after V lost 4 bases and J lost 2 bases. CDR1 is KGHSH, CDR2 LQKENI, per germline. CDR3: CASSLQGALNYGYTF. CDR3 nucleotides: TGTGCCAGCTCACTCCAGGGGGCTCTAAACTATGGCTACACCTTC.

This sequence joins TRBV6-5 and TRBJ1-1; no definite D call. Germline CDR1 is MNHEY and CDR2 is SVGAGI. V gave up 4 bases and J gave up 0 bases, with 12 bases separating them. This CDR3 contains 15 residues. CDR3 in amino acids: CASSSLSGVNTEAFF. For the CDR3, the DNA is TGTGCCAGCAGTTCGCTTTCCGGGGTGAACACTGAAGCTTTCTTT.

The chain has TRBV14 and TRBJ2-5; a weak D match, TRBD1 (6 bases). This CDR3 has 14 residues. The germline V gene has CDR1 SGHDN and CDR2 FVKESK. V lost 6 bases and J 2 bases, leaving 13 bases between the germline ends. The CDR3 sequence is CASRPSDSQETQYF. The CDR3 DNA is TGTGCCAGCAGGCCCTCGGACAGTCAAGAGACCCAGTACTTC.

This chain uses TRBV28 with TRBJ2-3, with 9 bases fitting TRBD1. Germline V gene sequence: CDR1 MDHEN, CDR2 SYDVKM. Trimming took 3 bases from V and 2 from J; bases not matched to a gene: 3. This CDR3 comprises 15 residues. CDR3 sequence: CASSLGDRDTDTQYF. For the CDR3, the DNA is TGTGCCAGCAGTTTGGGGGACAGGGACACAGATACGCAGTATTTT.

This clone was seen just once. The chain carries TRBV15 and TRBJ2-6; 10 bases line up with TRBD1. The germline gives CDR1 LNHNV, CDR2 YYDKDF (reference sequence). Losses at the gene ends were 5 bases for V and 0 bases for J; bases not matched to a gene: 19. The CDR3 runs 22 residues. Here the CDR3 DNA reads TGTGCCACCAGCGGCGCCAGTCCCGGGACAGGGGACCCAAACTCTGGGGCCAACGTCCTGACTTTC. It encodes CATSGASPGTGDPNSGANVLTF.

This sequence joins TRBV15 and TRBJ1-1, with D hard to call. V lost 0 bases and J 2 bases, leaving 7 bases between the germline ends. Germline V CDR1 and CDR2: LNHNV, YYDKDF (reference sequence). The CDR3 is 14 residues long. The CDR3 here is CATSRDRGNTEAFF. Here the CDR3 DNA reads TGTGCCACCAGCAGAGATCGGGGTAACACTGAAGCTTTCTTT.

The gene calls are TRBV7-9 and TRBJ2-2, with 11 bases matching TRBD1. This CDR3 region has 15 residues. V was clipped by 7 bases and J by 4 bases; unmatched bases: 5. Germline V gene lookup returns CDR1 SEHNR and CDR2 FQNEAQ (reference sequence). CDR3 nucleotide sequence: TGTGCCAGCATCCGGGGACAGGGGGTCACCGGGGAGCTGTTTTTT. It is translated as CASIRGQGVTGELFF.

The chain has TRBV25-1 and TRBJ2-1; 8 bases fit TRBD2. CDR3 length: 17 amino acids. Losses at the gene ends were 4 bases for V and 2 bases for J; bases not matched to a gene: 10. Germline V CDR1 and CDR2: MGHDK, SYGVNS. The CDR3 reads CASSGPTSGSTYNEQFF. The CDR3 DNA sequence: TGTGCCAGCAGTGGCCCAACGAGCGGGAGCACCTACAATGAGCAGTTCTTC. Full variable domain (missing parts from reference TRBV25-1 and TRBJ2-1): EADIYQTPRYLVIGTGKKITLECSQTMGHDKMYWYQQDPGMELHLIHYSYGVNSTEKGDLSSESTVSRIRTEHFPLTLESARPSHTSQYLCASSGPTSGSTYNEQFFGPGTRLTVL.

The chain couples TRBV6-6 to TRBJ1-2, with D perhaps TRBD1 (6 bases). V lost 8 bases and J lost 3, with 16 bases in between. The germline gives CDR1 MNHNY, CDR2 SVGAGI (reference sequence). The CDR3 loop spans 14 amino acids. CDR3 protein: CASVLGGDDYGYTF. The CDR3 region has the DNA TGTGCCAGCGTGTTAGGGGGAGACGACTATGGCTACACCTTC.

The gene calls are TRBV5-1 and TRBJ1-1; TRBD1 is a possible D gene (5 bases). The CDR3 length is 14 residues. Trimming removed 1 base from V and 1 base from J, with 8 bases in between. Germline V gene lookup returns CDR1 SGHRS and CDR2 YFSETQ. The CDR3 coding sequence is TGCGCCAGCAGCTTGTCAGGACAGAACACTGAAGCTTTCTTT. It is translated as CASSLSGQNTEAFF.

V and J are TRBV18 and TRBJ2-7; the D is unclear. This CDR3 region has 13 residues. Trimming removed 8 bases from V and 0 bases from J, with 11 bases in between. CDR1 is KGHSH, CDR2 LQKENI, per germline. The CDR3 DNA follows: TGTGCCAGCAAGAACGGTAGCTCCTACGAGCAGTACGTC. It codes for CASKNGSSYEQYV.

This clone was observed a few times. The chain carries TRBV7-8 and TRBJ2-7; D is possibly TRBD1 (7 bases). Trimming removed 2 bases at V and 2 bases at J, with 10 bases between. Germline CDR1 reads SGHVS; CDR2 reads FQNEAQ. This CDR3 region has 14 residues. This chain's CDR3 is CASSLQGGPYEQYV. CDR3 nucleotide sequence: TGTGCCAGCAGCTTACAGGGGGGACCCTACGAGCAGTACGTC.